This passage covers 22 T cell receptor beta chains from one sample sequenced in a study of blood T cell repertoires in COVID-19. Clones were read by immunoSEQ multiplex PCR, and TCRdb kept only the in-frame ones, dropping some. The sample includes 200,000 to 250,000 clones, approximately 80% of them seen just once. The sequencing sample was made of peripheral blood. The receptors originated from a woman aged 45-65 years with acute or convalescent COVID-19.

This clone was seen a single time. The CDR3 coding sequence is TGTGCCAGCAGCGCAGGCCCCGGGACAGGTGAAGCTTTCTTT. Its protein product is CASSAGPGTGEAFF. This chain joins TRBV9 and TRBJ1-1; 8 bases map to TRBD1. The trim removed 3 bases at V and 7 bases at J, leaving 8 bases unmatched. The CDR3 length is 14 residues. Per germline, CDR1 SGDLS and CDR2 YYNGEE.

The rearrangement joins TRBV28 to TRBJ2-7; weak D call: TRBD2 (5 bases). From germline, CDR1 is MDHEN and CDR2 SYDVKM. V dropped 8 bases and J dropped 1 base, with 18 bases sitting between them. The CDR3 totals 15 residues. The DNA of the CDR3 is TGTGCCAGCTTCCGGGGTTCGTCGCTGTCCTACGAGCAGTACTTC. It is translated as CASFRGSSLSYEQYF.

CDR3 in DNA: TGTGCCAGCAGCCGGGGACTGCAAGAGACCCAGTACTTC. Translated, it gives CASSRGLQETQYF. The chain couples TRBV6-5 to TRBJ2-5; TRBD2 is a possible D gene (6 bases). V shed 6 bases and J shed 2 bases, with 10 bases lying between them. Per germline, CDR1 MNHEY and CDR2 SVGAGI. This CDR3 is 13 amino acids long.

This clone was detected once. J is TRBJ2-6 and V is TRBV3-1 (or the pseudogene TRBV3-2); 9 positions match TRBD1. The CDR3 length is 18 residues. V lost 4 bases and J lost 1; bases outside the gene matches: 8. Germline V gene lookup returns CDR1 LGHDT and CDR2 YNNKEL (reference sequence). CDR3 in DNA: TGTGCCAGCAGCCCGAGCCACAGGGGGCTTTCTGGGGCCAACGTCCTGACTTTC. The encoded protein is CASSPSHRGLSGANVLTF.

V usage is TRBV11-1 and J usage is TRBJ2-2; weak D call: TRBD1 (5 bases). V was shortened by 5 bases and J by 4 bases, with 14 bases between the two germline ends. The CDR3 has 15 residues. From germline, CDR1 is SGHAT and CDR2 FQDESV (reference sequence). The CDR3 nucleotides read TGTGCCAGCAGCCCGGACATCGATGGCACCGGGGAGCTGTTTTTT. As protein: CASSPDIDGTGELFF.

The V and J genes are TRBV6-5 and TRBJ2-7; no reliable D call. The CDR3 runs to 13 residues. V lost 4 bases, J lost 3 bases, and 10 bases lay in between. CDR1 is MNHEY and CDR2 is SVGAGI in the germline V gene. The CDR3 sequence: CASSWWRDYEQYF. The CDR3 DNA reads as TGTGCCAGCAGTTGGTGGAGAGACTACGAGCAGTACTTC.

V and J are TRBV6-2 or TRBV6-3 and TRBJ2-3; D unresolved. The CDR3 totals 12 residues. Germline V gene lookup returns CDR1 MNHEY and CDR2 SVGEGT. Trimming left V 6 bases short and J 6 bases short, with 10 bases between. CDR3 nucleotide sequence: TGTGCCAGCAGCCCCCGCAGGGATACGCAGTATTTT. This encodes CASSPRRDTQYF.

This clone was recorded once. This chain connects TRBV30 to TRBJ2-3; D is perhaps TRBD2 (6 bases). CDR1 GTSNPN and CDR2 SVGIG come from the germline V gene (reference sequence). The length of the CDR3 is 17 residues. V gave up 3 bases and J gave up 2 bases, with 21 bases separating them. Written as DNA, the CDR3 is TGTGCCTGGAGCCCTGTCTCGTTCGGGGGACCCACAGATACGCAGTATTTT. Translated: CAWSPVSFGGPTDTQYF.

In DNA form, the CDR3 reads TGTGCCAGCAGTGAAGCGGGGAGAAGCTTTCGCTCCTACGAGCAGTACTTC. The encoded protein is CASSEAGRSFRSYEQYF. The rearrangement joins TRBV6-1 to TRBJ2-7; D may be TRBD2 (5 bases). This CDR3 region has 17 residues. The V gene's germline CDR1 is MNHNS and CDR2 SASEGT. Deletions cut 0 bases from V and 0 bases from J, with 15 bases between.

This clone has more than one count but fewer than ten. The rearrangement joins TRBV6-2 or TRBV6-3 to TRBJ1-5; D gene ambiguous. Germline lookup yields CDR1 MNHEY and CDR2 SVGEGT. V lost 0 bases and J 8 bases, leaving 11 bases between the germline ends. CDR3 length equals 14 residues. CDR3 in amino acids: CASSYSPGSKPQHF. The CDR3 nucleotides are TGTGCCAGCAGTTACTCGCCCGGGTCCAAGCCCCAGCATTTT.

In this sample, this clone turned up a few times. V and J are TRBV6-1 and TRBJ1-6, with D perhaps matching TRBD1 (6 bases). V lost 2 bases, J lost 0 bases, and 11 bases lay in between. The V gene's germline CDR1 is MNHNS and CDR2 SASEGT. The CDR3 covers 17 residues. CDR3 sequence: CASSENRASSYNSPLHF. The DNA for the CDR3 is TGTGCCAGCAGTGAAAACAGGGCCAGCTCCTATAATTCACCCCTCCACTTT.

The chain couples TRBV23-1 to TRBJ1-5; D gene unclear. TRBV23-1 is annotated as an ORF whose role is uncertain. The V gene lost 9 bases and the J gene lost 7 bases, with 7 bases spanning the gap. This CDR3 is 10 amino acids long. CDR3 in DNA: TGCGCCAGGTTGTCGCAGCCCCAGCATTTT. Translating gives CARLSQPQHF.

The chain couples TRBV28 to TRBJ2-7; TRBD1 matches 10 bases. This CDR3 region has 14 residues. V trimming: 3 bases; J trimming: 7 bases; junction bases outside the gene matches: 6. CDR1 is MDHEN and CDR2 is SYDVKM in the germline V gene. This CDR3 is CASSFRQGAGEQYF. CDR3 bases: TGTGCCAGCAGTTTTCGACAGGGGGCAGGGGAGCAGTACTTC.

The CDR3 sequence is CASSTRRVSTGELFF. The DNA for the CDR3 is TGTGCCAGCAGCACACGACGGGTATCCACCGGGGAGCTGTTTTTT. The rearrangement uses TRBV3-1 (or the pseudogene TRBV3-2) and TRBJ2-2; D remains unclear. CDR3 length: 15 residues. V was pared by 5 bases and J by 4 bases, with 14 bases between. Germline CDR1 is LGHDT and CDR2 is YNNKEL (reference sequence).

The chain is built from TRBV27 and TRBJ2-1; tentatively, D is TRBD2 (6 bases). Germline assignment: CDR1 MNHEY and CDR2 SMNVEV (reference sequence). CDR3 size: 13 residues. The V gene lost 7 bases and the J gene lost 6 bases, with 13 bases spanning the gap. The CDR3 protein is CASMGGLFNEQFF. In DNA form, the CDR3 reads TGTGCCAGCATGGGGGGTTTATTCAATGAGCAGTTCTTC.

This chain joins TRBV7-2 and TRBJ2-3; a possible D gene is TRBD2 (6 bases). This CDR3 has 15 amino acids. CDR1 is SGHTA, CDR2 FQGNSA, per germline. Trimming removed 4 bases from V and 1 base from J, with 12 bases in between. CDR3 nucleotides: TGTGCCAGCAGCTACCCCGGGGGAGGCACAGATACGCAGTATTTT. Translated: CASSYPGGGTDTQYF.

V is TRBV21-1 and J is TRBJ1-5. TRBV21-1 has pseudogene status. This CDR3 spans 12 amino acids. CDR3 in DNA: TGTGCCAGCAGCAAGCGGCATCAGCCCCAGCATTTT. Its protein is CASSKRHQPQHF.

The chain carries TRBV10-2 and TRBJ1-6; TRBD1 is a possible D gene (6 bases). This CDR3 has 12 residues. Looked up from germline, CDR1 is WSHSY and CDR2 is SAAADI. Trimming removed 6 bases at V and 6 bases at J, with 6 bases between. CDR3 sequence (DNA): TGCGCCAGCAGACAGGGTAATTCACCCCTCCACTTT. Translating it yields CASRQGNSPLHF.

This clone is a singleton in its sample. The V call is TRBV24-1, the J call TRBJ2-5; D uncertain. Trimming stripped 4 bases from V and 1 base from J, with 6 bases between. Looked up from germline, CDR1 is KGHDR and CDR2 is SFDVKD. The CDR3 consists of 13 residues. DNA of the CDR3: TGTGCCACCAGTGACTTCCCCCAAGAGACCCAGTACTTC. It codes for CATSDFPQETQYF.

The chain is built from TRBV28 and TRBJ1-5; the D gene is possibly TRBD1 (5 bases). CDR1 and CDR2 from the germline V gene are MDHEN and SYDVKM. The V end was cut by 6 bases, the J end by 2 bases, with 14 bases between. This CDR3 spans 15 amino acids. The CDR3 loop reads CASRLQTAGNQPQHF. CDR3 DNA sequence: TGTGCCAGCAGGCTGCAGACAGCAGGCAATCAGCCCCAGCATTTT.

The chain joins TRBV4-1 to TRBJ2-1; 9 positions agree with TRBD1. This CDR3 comprises 15 residues. The germline V gene encodes CDR1 MGHRA and CDR2 YSYEKL. The junction had 7 bases not matched to a gene; V was cut back by 2 bases and J by 8 bases. For the CDR3, the DNA is TGCGCCAGCAGCCAACCCTCGGGACAGGGAGATGAGCAGTTCTTC. The encoded protein is CASSQPSGQGDEQFF.

The chain has TRBV6-1 and TRBJ1-2; the D gene is possibly TRBD1 (6 bases). This CDR3 has 13 amino acids. The germline gives CDR1 MNHNS, CDR2 SASEGT. V lost 7 bases and J lost 0, with 9 bases in between. CDR3 region: CASTDRSNYGYTF. The CDR3 nucleotides read TGTGCCAGCACGGACAGATCTAACTATGGCTACACCTTC.